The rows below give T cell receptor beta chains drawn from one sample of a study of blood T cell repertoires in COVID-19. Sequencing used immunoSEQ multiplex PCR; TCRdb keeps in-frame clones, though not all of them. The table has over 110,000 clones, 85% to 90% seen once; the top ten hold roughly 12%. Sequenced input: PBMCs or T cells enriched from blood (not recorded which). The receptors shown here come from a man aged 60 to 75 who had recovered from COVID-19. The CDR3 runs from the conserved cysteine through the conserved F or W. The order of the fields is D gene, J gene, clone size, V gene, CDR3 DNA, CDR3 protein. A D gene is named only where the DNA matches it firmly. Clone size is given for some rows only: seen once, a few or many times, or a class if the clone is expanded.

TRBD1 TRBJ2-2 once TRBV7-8 TGTGCCAGCAGCTTGCTGGGCAGGACAGGACTGCGCGTGGGCACCGGGGAGCTGTTTTTT CASSLLGRTGLRVGTGELFF
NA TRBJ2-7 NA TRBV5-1 TGCGCCAGCAGCTTGTCCGTCGGGGTGTACGAGCAGTACTTC CASSLSVGVYEQYF
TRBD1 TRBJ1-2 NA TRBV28 TGTGCCAGCACCCGACCAGGAGGGGGCGGTAACTATGGCTACACCTTC CASTRPGGGGNYGYTF
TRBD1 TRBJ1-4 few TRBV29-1 TGCAGCGTTCAGGGGGCGACTAATGAAAAACTGTTTTTT CSVQGATNEKLFF
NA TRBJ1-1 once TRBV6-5 TGTGCCAGCAATGGACAGCGAAACACTGAAGCTTTCTTT CASNGQRNTEAFF
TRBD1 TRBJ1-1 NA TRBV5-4 TGTGCCAGCAGACCGGACAGGGCGGTCGGTGAAGCTTTCTTT CASRPDRAVGEAFF
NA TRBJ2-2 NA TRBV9 TGTGCCAGCAGCGTGGAGGTGGAGGCCGGGGAGCTGTTTTTT CASSVEVEAGELFF
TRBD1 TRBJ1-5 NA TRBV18 TGTGCCAGCTCACCGGGGGACAGACACGTTAGCAATCAGCCCCAGCATTTT CASSPGDRHVSNQPQHF
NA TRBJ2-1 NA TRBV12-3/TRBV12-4 TGTGCCAGCAGTTTAGGAGGTTTCAATGAGCAGTTCTTC CASSLGGFNEQFF
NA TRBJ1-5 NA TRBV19 TGTGCCAGTAGTATGAGAGGGGGAGTTTGGGATCAGCCCCAGCATTTT CASSMRGGVWDQPQHF
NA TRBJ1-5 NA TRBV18 TGTGCCAGCTCACCAACTGGGGGGAGCAATCAGCCCCAGCATTTT CASSPTGGSNQPQHF
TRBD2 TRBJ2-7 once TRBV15 TGTGCCACCAGCAGAGGGGGACTAGTCCCTCAGCAGTACTTC CATSRGGLVPQQYF
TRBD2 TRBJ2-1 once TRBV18 TGTGCCAGCTCCTTAGCGGGGTACTCCTACAATGAGCAGTTCTTC CASSLAGYSYNEQFF
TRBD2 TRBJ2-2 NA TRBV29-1 TGCAGCGTGGCGGGGACTAGCGGGAGGGGATATGACACCGGGGAGCTGTTTTTT CSVAGTSGRGYDTGELFF
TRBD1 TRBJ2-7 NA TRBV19 TGTGCCAGTACTCCGGGACAGGGGCTCAGGGAGCAGTACTTC CASTPGQGLREQYF
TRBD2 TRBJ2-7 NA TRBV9 TGTGCCAGCAGCGTAGGGACTAGCGGGGGGGGCGAGCAGTACTTC CASSVGTSGGGEQYF
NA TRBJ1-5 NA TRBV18 TGTGCCAGCTCACCAGGGGGCTTCGATCAGCCCCAGCATTTT CASSPGGFDQPQHF
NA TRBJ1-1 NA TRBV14 TGTGCCAGCAGCCGACATTTGAACACTGAAGCTTTCTTT CASSRHLNTEAFF
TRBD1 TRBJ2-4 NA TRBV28 TGTGCCAGCACGAGGACAGGAAACATTCAGTACTTC CASTRTGNIQYF
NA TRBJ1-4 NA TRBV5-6 TGTGCCAGCAGCTATCTGTCAGGGTCGCACAATGAAAAACTGTTTTTT CASSYLSGSHNEKLFF
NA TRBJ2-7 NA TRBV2 TGTGCCAGCAGGGAGAGCTCCTACGAGCAGTACTTC CASRESSYEQYF
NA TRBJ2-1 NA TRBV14 TGTGCCAGCAGCCAGCGGGGGCTCTTTTTCAATGAGCAGTTCTTC CASSQRGLFFNEQFF
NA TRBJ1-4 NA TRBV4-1 TGCGCCAGCAGCCATATGACGGGAAATGAAAAACTGTTTTTT CASSHMTGNEKLFF
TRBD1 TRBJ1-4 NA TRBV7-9 TGTGCCAGCAGCTATATCAGGACAGGGGGAGGTGAAAAACTGTTTTTT CASSYIRTGGGEKLFF
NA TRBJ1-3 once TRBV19 TGTGCCAGTAGTTTGGGAGACTCTGGAAACACCATATATTTT CASSLGDSGNTIYF
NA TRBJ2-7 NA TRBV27 TGTGCCAGCACCATGCGGAGGACTCTCGGCTACGAGCAGTACTTC CASTMRRTLGYEQYF
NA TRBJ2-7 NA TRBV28 TGTGCCAGCAGTTTATCTTCACAGGGAATCTACGAGCAGTACTTC CASSLSSQGIYEQYF
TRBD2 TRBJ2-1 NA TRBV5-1 TGCGCCAGCAGTCTCACTAGCGGGGATTACAATGAGCAGTTCTTC CASSLTSGDYNEQFF
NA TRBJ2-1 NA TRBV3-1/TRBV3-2 TGTGCCAGCAGCCAAGATAGCGCACAATACAATGAGCAGTTCTTC CASSQDSAQYNEQFF
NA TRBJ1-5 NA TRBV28 TGTGCCAGCAGTCCCTCGTGGGGGGGGAATAGCAATCAGCCCCAGCATTTT CASSPSWGGNSNQPQHF
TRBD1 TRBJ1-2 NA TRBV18 TGTGCCAGCTCGTCCCTAAGGGACAGAGACATTTATGGCTACACCTTC CASSSLRDRDIYGYTF
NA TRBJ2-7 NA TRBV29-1 TGCAGCGTCACTACTAGTTCCTACGAGCAGTACTTC CSVTTSSYEQYF
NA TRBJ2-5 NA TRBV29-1 TGCAGCGTAAGGGGGTACCAAGAGACCCAGTACTTC CSVRGYQETQYF
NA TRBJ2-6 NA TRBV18 TGTGCCAGCTCAATCACCCGGGGTGCCGGGGCCAACGTCCTGACTTTC CASSITRGAGANVLTF
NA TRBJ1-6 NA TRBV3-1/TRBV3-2 TGTGCCAGCAGCCCCGGGTATAATTCACCCCTCCACTTT CASSPGYNSPLHF
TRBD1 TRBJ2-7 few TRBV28 TGTGCCAGCAGTTTATACGGGACAGGGGCCGCGGGGGAGCAGTACTTC CASSLYGTGAAGEQYF
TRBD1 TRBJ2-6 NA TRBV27 TGTGCCAGCAGTTACGGGGACAGCTCTGGGGCCAACGTCCTGACTTTC CASSYGDSSGANVLTF
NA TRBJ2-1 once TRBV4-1 TGCGCCAGCAGCCAATTCTCAGAGAGGTCTGAGCAGTTCTTC CASSQFSERSEQFF
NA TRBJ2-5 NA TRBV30 TGTGCCGCCACCCCAGGGTTGGAGACCCAGTACTTC CAATPGLETQYF
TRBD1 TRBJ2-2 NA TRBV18 TGTGCCAGCTCGTTGGACAGGGGGCCCTCCGGGGAGCTGTTTTTT CASSLDRGPSGELFF
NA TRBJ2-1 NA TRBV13 TGTGCCAGCAGTTACAGCGGCAATGAGCAGTTCTTC CASSYSGNEQFF
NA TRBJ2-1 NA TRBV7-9 TGTGCCAGCAGGTCCAGGGTATCGGGCTACAATGAGCAGTTCTTC CASRSRVSGYNEQFF
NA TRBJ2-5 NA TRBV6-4 TGTGCCAGCAGTGAATCACTAGCAAGCCAAGAGACCCAGTACTTC CASSESLASQETQYF
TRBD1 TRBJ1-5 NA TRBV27 TGTGCCAGCAGTTTCCGAGGGGGCTCGGGGCAGCCCCAGCATTTT CASSFRGGSGQPQHF
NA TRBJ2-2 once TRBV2 TGTGCCAGCAGTGGCGGCGGGGAGCTGTTTTTT CASSGGGELFF
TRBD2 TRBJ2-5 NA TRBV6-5 TGTGCCAGCAGTTCGAGGACTAGCGGGAGGACGGAGACCCAGTACTTC CASSSRTSGRTETQYF
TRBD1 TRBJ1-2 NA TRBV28 TGTGCCAGCAGCCGGGACAGGGGATGGTATGGCTACACCTTC CASSRDRGWYGYTF